This TCR beta chain was retrieved from a study of spatial heterogeneity in lung cancer. At the level of the study: The follow-up PBMC samples were sequenced whenever they were available. The median time to follow-up was roughly 24 months after resection. In the raw reads, each unique TCR and UMI combination was present more than ten times on average.

One entry per CDR3 protein results from TCRdb running MiXCR on the 5' RACE reads. The data hold about 120,000 distinct CDR3 sequences, with more than 10% observed a single time. Time point indicated: blood at routine non-recurrence follow-up after resection. Whole RNA, which was extracted from tumor, nontumor lung tissue or frozen PBMC, was sequenced without any cell sorting. This clonotype occurred many times. V lost 4 bases, J lost 4 bases, and 6 bases stayed unmatched. The CDR3 length is 15 residues. Germline V lookup: CDR1 SGHRS, CDR2 YFSETQ. This clonotype was obtained from a male donor with early-stage non-small cell lung cancer. The source material was PBMCs, sampled at follow-up. This chain links TRBV5-1 with TRBJ2-1, with 9 nucleotides matching TRBD1. In DNA, the CDR3 is TGCGCCAGCAGCCCAGGACAGGGGTCGTACAATGAGCAGTTCTTC. This gives the protein CASSPGQGSYNEQFF.